This T cell receptor beta chain emerged from a study of shared clonotypes between healthy human individuals (dated by TCRdb to 2020 to 2022). For context, the study as a whole: The cohort comprised a couple of women and a few men aged 18 to 49 years. Per donor, three plates each were used for CD4 naive and CD4 memory, two for CD8 naive, and one for CD8 memory. To estimate repertoire size and how much clonotype sharing occurs between individuals, the study deeply sequenced the blood TCR repertoires of about 5 healthy adults. To increase sequencing depth and limit assay-specific biases, TCR repertoire library preparation and sequencing were carried out by different laboratories using diverse techniques. Each donor's leukapheresis produced roughly between about 0.9 and 9.5 billion PBMCs. The paper as a whole reports these results and caveats: Only blood was sampled, and tissue TCR repertoires likely differ from those in blood. Pairwise subsampling indicated that sequencing depth was expected to affect the degree of clonotype sharing among donors. Rarefaction of sorted-subset datasets indicated incomplete sequencing despite the large sequencing depth. When a handful of donors were compared, the shared fraction of clonotypes was about 5.4% for naive CD4, about 4% for naive CD8, roughly 2.5% for memory CD4, and around 0.4% for memory CD8. The small number of donors limited the genetic and exposure-history diversity represented. Estimated clonotype richness was generally larger for naive than for memory subsets. Compared with non-shared clonotypes, clonotypes shared by all four sorted-subset donors had higher generation probabilities.

About this clone: Its target antigen remains unknown. Nothing much larger sits one base from this clone, and base qualities are not available.

The CDR3 goes from the cysteine to the phenylalanine over 14 residues. The DNA shown is the 42-base CDR3, in frame from base 1. Per the germline V gene (reference sequence), SEHNR is the CDR1 and FQNEAQ is the CDR2. V and J are trimmed by 2 bases and 6 bases, and the gene matches miss 2 bases of the junction. CD8 naive samples consisted of CD45RO-negative cells that were positively selected for CCR7, yielding a CD45RA+CCR7+ population without TemRA cells. Donors were healthy HIV-negative adults with no recently reported acute infections or vaccinations. Every donor was a Caucasian adult residing in Nashville, Tennessee, USA. Blood was obtained by leukapheresis, after which PBMCs were separated by Ficoll-Histopaque density gradient centrifugation and cryopreserved in liquid nitrogen vapor phase. Purity and quantity of every magnetically sorted T cell population were checked by analytical flow cytometry. Genomic DNA was isolated from each sorted fraction and quantified by UV absorbance on a Nanodrop 2000c.

Using the deep immunoSEQ assay, multiplex PCR amplified TCR CDR3 regions from genomic DNA. Genomic DNA extracted from each cell subset was distributed evenly over all wells of several immunoSEQ 96-well plates, and each plate served as one replicate. For sorted subsets, roughly 200 ng of genomic DNA, equivalent to tens of thousands of T cell genomes, went into each replicate PCR. Purified libraries were measured with a Qubit 3.0 fluorometer, size-checked on a Bioanalyzer 2100, and measured again with the KAPA Library Quantification kit. Each immunoSEQ 96-well plate was sequenced on its own single-read 150-cycle Illumina NextSeq 550 flow cell. Processing in the source paper ran as follows. Because the immunoSEQ output held only junctional sequences and lacked quality scores, the filtering could not match the filtering applied to full-length reads. To assign V/J genes and CDR3, sequences were annotated against IMGT germline references using PyIR, a Python wrapper for IgBLAST v1.9. Reads were filtered out if the reads had weak V/J assignments (E-value above 1e-6), no CDR3, stop codons, out-of-frame junctions, or ambiguous translated residues. V3J clonotypes were defined by identical inferred V gene, J gene, and CDR3 amino acid sequence. Percentage overlap between repertoires was computed as shared unique clonotypes divided by the size of the smaller repertoire. RTK rarefaction, the Chao1 estimator, and Recon v2.1 estimates of unobserved clonotypes were used to assess repertoire richness. For all TCRbeta clonotypes obtained by the gDNA method from four donors, generation probabilities were computed with OLGA. The table was pulled from immuneACCESS by TCRdb, which kept in-frame rearrangements only. Such tables lose some clones; where checked, under half of the loss comes from unresolved V genes, and the rest has no known cause. D and trimming were read from the DNA, whereas the V and J calls and clone size are those reported in that table. The sample yields about 590,000 clones; roughly 95% were counted once. Of the sample, approximately 0.1% is held by the ten largest clones.

Recombination joined TRBV7-9 with TRBJ2-3; TRBD2 aligns with 10 central bases. Sequencing was performed on naive CD8+ T cells sorted from blood. In light of the paper, this sample's cell subset or site label describes: CD45RA+CCR7+. This clonotype was sampled from a woman in her 30s in good health. CDR3 loop: CASSLQREGDTQYF. The bases read TGTGCCAGCAGCTTACAGCGGGAGGGGGATACGCAGTATTTT. Outside the CDR3, residues come from the reference TRBV7-9 and TRBJ2-3 proteins, so the full variable domain is: DTGVSQNPRHKITKRGQNVTFRCDPISEHNRLYWYRQTLGQGPEFLTYFQNEAQLEKSRLLSDRFSAERPKGSFSTLEIQRTEQGDSAMYLCASSLQREGDTQYFGPGTRLTVL.